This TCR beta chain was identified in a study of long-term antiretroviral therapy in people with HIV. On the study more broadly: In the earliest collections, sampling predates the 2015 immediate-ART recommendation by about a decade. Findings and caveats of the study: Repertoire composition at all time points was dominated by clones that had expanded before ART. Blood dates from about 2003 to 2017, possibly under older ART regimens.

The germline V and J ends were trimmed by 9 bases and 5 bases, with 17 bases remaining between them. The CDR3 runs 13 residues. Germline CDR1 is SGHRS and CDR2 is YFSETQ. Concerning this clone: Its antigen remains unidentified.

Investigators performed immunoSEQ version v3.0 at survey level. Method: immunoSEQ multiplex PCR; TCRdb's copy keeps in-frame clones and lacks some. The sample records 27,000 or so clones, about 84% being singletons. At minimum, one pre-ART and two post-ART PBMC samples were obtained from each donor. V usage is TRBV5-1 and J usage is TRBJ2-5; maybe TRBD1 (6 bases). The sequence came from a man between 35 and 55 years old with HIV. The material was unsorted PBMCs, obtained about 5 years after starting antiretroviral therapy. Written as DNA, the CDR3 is TGCGCCACCTCGCTTGCAGGGGAGGAGACCCAGTACTTC. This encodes CATSLAGEETQYF. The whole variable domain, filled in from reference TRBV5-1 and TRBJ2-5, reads KAGVTQTPRYLIKTRGQQVTLSCSPISGHRSVSWYQQTPGQGLQFLFEYFSETQRNKGNFPGRFSGRQFSNSRSEMNVSTLELGDSALYLCATSLAGEETQYFGPGTRLLVL.